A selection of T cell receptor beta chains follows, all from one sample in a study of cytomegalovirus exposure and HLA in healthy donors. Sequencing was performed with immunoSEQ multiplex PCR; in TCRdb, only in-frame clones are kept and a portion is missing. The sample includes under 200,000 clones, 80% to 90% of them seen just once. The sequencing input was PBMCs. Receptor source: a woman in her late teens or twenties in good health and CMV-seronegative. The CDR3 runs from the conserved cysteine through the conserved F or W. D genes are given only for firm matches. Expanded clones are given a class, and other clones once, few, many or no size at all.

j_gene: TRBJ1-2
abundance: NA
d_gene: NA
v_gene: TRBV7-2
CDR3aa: CASSWGIQGYGYTF
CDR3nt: TGTGCCAGCAGCTGGGGAATCCAGGGCTATGGCTACACCTTC

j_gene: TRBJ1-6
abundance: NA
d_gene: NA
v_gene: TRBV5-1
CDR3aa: CASRDSDNSPLHF
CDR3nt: TGCGCCAGCAGGGACAGCGATAATTCACCCCTCCACTTT

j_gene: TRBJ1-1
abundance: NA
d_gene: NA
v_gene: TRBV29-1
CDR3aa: CSVSNGPAGDTEAFF
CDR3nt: TGCAGCGTTTCAAACGGACCGGCCGGGGACACTGAAGCTTTCTTT

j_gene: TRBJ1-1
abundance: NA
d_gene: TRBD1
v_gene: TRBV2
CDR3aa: CASSLTGREAFF
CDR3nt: TGTGCCAGCAGTTTGACAGGGCGGGAAGCTTTCTTT

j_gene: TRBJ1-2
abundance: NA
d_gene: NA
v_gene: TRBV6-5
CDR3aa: CASSFRPPTYYGYTF
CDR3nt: TGTGCCAGCAGTTTCAGGCCACCTACTTACTATGGCTACACCTTC

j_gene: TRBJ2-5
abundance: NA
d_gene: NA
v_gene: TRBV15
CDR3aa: CATSTSYQETQYF
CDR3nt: TGTGCCACCAGCACTTCGTACCAAGAGACCCAGTACTTC

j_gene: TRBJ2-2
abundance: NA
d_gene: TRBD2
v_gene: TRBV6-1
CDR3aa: CASSTTSGDTGELFF
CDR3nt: TGTGCCAGCAGTACGACTAGCGGAGACACCGGGGAGCTGTTTTTT

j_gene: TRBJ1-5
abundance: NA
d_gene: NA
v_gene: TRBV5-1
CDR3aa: CASSLTATSPFNQPQHF
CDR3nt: TGCGCCAGCAGCTTAACAGCCACTTCACCATTCAATCAGCCCCAGCATTTT

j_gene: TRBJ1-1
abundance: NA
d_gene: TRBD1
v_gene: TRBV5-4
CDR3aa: CASSIDRGTEAFF
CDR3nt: TGTGCCAGCAGCATAGACAGGGGCACTGAAGCTTTCTTT

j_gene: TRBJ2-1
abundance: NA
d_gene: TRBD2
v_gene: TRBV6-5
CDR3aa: CASSYGLAGVHEQFF
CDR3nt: TGTGCCAGCAGTTACGGCCTAGCGGGAGTACATGAGCAGTTCTTC

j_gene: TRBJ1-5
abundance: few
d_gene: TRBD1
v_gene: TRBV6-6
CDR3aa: CASRDRGNQPQHF
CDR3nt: TGTGCCAGCCGGGACAGGGGGAATCAGCCCCAGCATTTT

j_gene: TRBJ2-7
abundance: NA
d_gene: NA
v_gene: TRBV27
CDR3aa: CASSLMDKYEQYF
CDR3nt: TGTGCCAGCAGTTTGATGGACAAATACGAGCAGTACTTC

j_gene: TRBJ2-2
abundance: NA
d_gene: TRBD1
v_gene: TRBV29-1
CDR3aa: CSVDTGGSNTGELFF
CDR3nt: TGCAGCGTTGATACAGGGGGTTCCAACACCGGGGAGCTGTTTTTT

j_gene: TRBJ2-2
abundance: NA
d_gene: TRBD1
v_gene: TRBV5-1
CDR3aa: CASRPTGLAGELFF
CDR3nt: TGCGCCAGCAGACCGACAGGGTTGGCCGGGGAGCTGTTTTTT

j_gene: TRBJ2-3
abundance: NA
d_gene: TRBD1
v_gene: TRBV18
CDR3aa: CASSTRQGSTDTQYF
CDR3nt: TGTGCCAGCTCAACCCGACAGGGGAGCACAGATACGCAGTATTTT

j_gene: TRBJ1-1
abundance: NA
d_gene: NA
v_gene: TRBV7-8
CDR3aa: CASSPAGAEAFF
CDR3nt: TGTGCCAGCAGCCCGGCGGGAGCCGAAGCTTTCTTT

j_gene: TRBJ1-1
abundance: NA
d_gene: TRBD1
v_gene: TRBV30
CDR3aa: CAGEDRAHREAFF
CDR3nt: TGTGCTGGGGAAGACAGGGCCCATCGAGAAGCTTTCTTT

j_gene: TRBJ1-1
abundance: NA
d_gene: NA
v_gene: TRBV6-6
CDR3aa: CASKDSLSTEAFF
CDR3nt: TGTGCCAGCAAGGACAGCCTCAGCACTGAAGCTTTCTTT

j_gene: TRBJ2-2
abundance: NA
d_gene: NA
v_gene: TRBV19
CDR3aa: CASNINPGVNTGELFF
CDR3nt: TGTGCCAGTAACATCAACCCAGGGGTGAACACCGGGGAGCTGTTTTTT

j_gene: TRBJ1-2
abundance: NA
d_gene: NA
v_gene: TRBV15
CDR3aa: CATSSHETQIYGYTF
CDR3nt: TGTGCCACCAGCAGCCACGAGACACAGATCTATGGCTACACCTTC

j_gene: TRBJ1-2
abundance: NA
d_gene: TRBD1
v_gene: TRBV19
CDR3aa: CASSRDRISYGYTF
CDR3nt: TGTGCCAGTAGCAGGGACAGGATCTCCTATGGCTACACCTTC

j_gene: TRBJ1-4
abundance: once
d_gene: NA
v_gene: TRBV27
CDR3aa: CASSLSGRLNEKLFF
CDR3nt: TGTGCCAGCAGTTTATCGGGCAGATTAAATGAAAAACTGTTTTTT

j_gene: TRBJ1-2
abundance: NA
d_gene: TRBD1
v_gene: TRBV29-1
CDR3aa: CSTTRQGLYNGYTF
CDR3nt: TGCAGCACCACCCGACAGGGACTTTATAATGGCTACACCTTC

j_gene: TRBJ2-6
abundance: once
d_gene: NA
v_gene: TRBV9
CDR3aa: CASSATGSGANVLTF
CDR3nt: TGTGCCAGCAGCGCAACAGGCTCTGGGGCCAACGTCCTGACTTTC

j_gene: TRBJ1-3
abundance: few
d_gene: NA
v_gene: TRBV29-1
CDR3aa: CSVEDPGGSSSGNTIYF
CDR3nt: TGCAGCGTTGAAGATCCGGGGGGCTCCAGTTCTGGAAACACCATATATTTT

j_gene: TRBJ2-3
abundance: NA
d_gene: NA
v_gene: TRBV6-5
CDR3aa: CASSYGQITDTQYF
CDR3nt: TGTGCCAGCAGTTACGGGCAGATCACAGATACGCAGTATTTT

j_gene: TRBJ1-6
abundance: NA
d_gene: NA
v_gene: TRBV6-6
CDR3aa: CASQEGLGVYNSPLHF
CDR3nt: TGTGCCAGCCAGGAGGGGCTGGGGGTCTATAATTCACCCCTCCACTTT